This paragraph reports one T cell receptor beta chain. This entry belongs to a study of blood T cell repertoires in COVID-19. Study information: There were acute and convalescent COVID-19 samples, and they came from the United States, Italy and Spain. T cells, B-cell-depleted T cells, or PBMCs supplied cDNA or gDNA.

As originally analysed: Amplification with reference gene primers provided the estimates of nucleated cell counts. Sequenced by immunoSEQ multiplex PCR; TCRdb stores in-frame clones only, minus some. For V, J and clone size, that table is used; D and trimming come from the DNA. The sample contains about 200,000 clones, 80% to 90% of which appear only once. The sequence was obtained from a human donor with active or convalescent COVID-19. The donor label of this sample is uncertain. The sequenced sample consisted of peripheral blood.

The CDR3 here is CATSDPSGSWDTGELFF. CDR3 nucleotide sequence: TGTGCCACCAGTGATCCGTCGGGGTCTTGGGACACCGGGGAGCTGTTTTTT. This chain joins TRBV24-1 and TRBJ2-2, with a possible D match to TRBD2 (5 bases). The ends were cut back, 3 bases at V and 3 bases at J, with 16 bases in the middle. The CDR3 has 17 residues. Germline CDR1 is KGHDR and CDR2 is SFDVKD.